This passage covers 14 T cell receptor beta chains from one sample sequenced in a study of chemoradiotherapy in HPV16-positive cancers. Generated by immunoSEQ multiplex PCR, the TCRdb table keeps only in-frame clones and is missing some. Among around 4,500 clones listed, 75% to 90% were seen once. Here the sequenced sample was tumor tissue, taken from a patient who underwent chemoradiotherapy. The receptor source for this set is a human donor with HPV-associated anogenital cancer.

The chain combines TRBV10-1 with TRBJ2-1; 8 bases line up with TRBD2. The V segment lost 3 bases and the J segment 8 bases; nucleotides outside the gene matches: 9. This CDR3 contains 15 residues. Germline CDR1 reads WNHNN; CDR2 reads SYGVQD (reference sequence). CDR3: CASSDGVAGSDEQFF. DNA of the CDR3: TGCGCCAGCAGTGATGGGGTAGCGGGATCGGATGAGCAGTTCTTC.

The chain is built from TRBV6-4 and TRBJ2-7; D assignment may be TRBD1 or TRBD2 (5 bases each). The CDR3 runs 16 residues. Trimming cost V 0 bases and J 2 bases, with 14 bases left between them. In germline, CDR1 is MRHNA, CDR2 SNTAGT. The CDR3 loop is CASSDSGTSWTYEQYF. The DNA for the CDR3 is TGTGCCAGCAGTGACTCCGGGACGTCATGGACCTACGAGCAGTACTTC.

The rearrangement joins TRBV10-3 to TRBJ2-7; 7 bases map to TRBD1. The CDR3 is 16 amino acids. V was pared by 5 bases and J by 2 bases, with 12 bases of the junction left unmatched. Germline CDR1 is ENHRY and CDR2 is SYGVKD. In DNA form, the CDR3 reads TGTGCCATCAGTTCCTCCGAGGGGACAGTGACCTACGAGCAGTACTTC. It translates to CAISSSEGTVTYEQYF.

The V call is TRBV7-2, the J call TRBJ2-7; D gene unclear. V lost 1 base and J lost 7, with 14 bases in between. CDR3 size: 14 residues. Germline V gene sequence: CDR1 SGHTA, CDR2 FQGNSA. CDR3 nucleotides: TGTGCCAGCAGCTTAGAATTTGGAACCAGGGAGCAGTACTTC. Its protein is CASSLEFGTREQYF.

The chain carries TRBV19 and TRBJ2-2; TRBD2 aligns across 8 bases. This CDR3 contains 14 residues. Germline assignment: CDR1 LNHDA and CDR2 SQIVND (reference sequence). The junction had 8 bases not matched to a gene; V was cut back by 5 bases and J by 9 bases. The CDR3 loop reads CASSRGGTPWELFF. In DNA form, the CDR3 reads TGTGCCAGTAGTCGGGGGGGGACACCGTGGGAGCTGTTTTTT.

The CDR3 coding sequence is TGCAGTGCTAGGACGTTACGCGAGCAGTACTTC. This sequence encodes CSARTLREQYF. The rearrangement uses TRBV20-1 and TRBJ2-7; no reliable D call. Germline V gives CDR1 DFQATT, CDR2 SNEGSKA (reference sequence). V lost 3 bases and J lost 6, with 9 bases in between. CDR3 size: 11 residues.

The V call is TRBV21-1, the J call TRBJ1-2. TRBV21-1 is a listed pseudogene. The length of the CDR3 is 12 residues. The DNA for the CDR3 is TGTGCCAGCCAGGTAGGGTGTGGAGGCTACACCTTC. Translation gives CASQVGCGGYTF.

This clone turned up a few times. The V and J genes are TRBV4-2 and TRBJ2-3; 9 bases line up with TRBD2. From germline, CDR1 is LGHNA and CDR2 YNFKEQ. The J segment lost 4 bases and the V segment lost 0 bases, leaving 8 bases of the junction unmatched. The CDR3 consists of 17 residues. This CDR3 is CASSQERGGRAADTQYF. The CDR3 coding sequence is TGTGCCAGCAGCCAAGAAAGGGGCGGGAGGGCCGCAGATACGCAGTATTTT.

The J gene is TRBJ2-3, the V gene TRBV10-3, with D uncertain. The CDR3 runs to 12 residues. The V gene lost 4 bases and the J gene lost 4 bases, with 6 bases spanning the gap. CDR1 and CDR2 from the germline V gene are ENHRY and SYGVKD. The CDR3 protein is CAISVGSDTQYF. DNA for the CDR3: TGTGCCATCAGTGTAGGTTCAGATACGCAGTATTTT.

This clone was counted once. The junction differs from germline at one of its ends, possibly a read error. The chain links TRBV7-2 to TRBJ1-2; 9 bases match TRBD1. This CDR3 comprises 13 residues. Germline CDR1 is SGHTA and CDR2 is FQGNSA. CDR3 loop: CASTLQGAYGYTF. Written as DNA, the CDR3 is TGTGCCAGCACCTTACAGGGGGCCTATGGCTACACCTTC. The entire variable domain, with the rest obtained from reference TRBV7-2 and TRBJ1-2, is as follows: GAGVSQSPSNKVTEKGKDVELRCDPISGHTALYWYRQSLGQGLEFLIYFQGNSAPDKSGLPSDRFSAERTGGSVSTLTIQRTQQEDSAVYLCASTLQGAYGYTFGSGTRLTVV.

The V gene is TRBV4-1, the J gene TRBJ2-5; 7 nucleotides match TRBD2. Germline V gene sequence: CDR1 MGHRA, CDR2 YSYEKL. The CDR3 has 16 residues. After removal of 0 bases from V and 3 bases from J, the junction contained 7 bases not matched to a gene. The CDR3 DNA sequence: TGCGCCAGCAGCCAAGATCCTAGCGGAGGTAAAGAGACCCAGTACTTC. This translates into CASSQDPSGGKETQYF.

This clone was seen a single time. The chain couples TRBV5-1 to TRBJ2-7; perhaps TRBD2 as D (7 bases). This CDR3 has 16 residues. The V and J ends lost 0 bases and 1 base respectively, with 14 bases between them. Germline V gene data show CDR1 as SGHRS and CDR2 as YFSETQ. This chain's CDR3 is CASSLGPGGRSYEQYF. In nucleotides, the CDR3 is TGCGCCAGCAGCTTGGGACCGGGGGGCCGATCCTACGAGCAGTACTTC.

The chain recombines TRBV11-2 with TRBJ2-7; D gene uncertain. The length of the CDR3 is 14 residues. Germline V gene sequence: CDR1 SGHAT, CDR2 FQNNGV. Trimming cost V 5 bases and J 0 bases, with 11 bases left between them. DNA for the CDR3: TGTGCCAGCAGCCCCCGATCCAACTCCTACGAGCAGTACTTC. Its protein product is CASSPRSNSYEQYF.

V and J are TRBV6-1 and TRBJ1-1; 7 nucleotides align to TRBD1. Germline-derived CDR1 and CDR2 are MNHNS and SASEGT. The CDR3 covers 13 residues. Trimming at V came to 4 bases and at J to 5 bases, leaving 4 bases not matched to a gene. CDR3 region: CASSGQGETEAFF. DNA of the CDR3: TGTGCCAGCAGTGGGCAGGGGGAGACTGAAGCTTTCTTT.